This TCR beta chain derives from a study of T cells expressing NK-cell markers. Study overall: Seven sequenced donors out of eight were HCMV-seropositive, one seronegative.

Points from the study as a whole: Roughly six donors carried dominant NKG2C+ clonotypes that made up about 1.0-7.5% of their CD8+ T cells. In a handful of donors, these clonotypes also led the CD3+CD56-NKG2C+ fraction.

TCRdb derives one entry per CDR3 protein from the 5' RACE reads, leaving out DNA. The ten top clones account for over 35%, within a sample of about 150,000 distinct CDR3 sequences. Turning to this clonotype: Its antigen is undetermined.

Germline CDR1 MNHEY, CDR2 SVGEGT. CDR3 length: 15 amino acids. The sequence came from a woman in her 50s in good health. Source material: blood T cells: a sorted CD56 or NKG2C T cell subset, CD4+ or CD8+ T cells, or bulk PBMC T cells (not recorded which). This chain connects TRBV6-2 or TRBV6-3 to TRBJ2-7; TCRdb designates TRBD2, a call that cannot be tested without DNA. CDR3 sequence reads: CASSVSGTRTYEQYF.